The 2 T cell receptor beta chains in this list originate from one sample, sequenced in a study of T cells in narcolepsy (dated by TCRdb to the late 2010s). The library was built by means of the immunoSEQ multiplex PCR assay. TCRdb took over this immuneACCESS table, retaining in-frame rearrangements with V and J assigned. Such tables are incomplete; in checked studies, under half of the missing clones stem from an unresolved V gene, and the remainder is unexplained. The sample table contains some 29,000 clones; only one count was recorded for more than 70% of them. Around 0.89% of the sample goes to the ten largest clones. The material sequenced was memory (CD45RA-) CD4+ T cells from blood. The cell subset or site label corresponds to: memory T cells sorted ex vivo from peripheral blood. Receptors originate from a human donor in good health.

The genes are TRBV6-5 and TRBJ1-1; 9 positions agree with TRBD1. With 6 bases clipped from V and 6 bases from J, the junction kept 2 bases outside the gene matches. Germline V gene data show CDR1 as MNHEY and CDR2 as SVGAGI. The CDR3 runs 12 residues. In DNA form, the CDR3 reads TGTGCCAGCAGAGGACAGGGGCCTGAAGCTTTCTTT. It yields the protein CASRGQGPEAFF.

This chain links TRBV7-2 with TRBJ1-1; D gene unclear. V gave up 2 bases and J gave up 5 bases, with 3 bases separating them. The CDR3 totals 11 residues. The germline CDR1 and CDR2 sequences are SGHTA and FQGNSA. In nucleotides, the CDR3 is TGTGCCAGCAGCTTATATACTGAAGCTTTCTTT. As protein: CASSLYTEAFF. The full variable domain, its missing parts supplied by reference TRBV7-2 and TRBJ1-1, is GAGVSQSPSNKVTEKGKDVELRCDPISGHTALYWYRQSLGQGLEFLIYFQGNSAPDKSGLPSDRFSAERTGGSVSTLTIQRTQQEDSAVYLCASSLYTEAFFGQGTRLTVV.